The source of this T cell receptor (beta chain) is a study of T-cell reconstitution after alpha-beta-depleted transplantation in children. V shed 3 bases and J 1 base; nucleotides not matched to a gene: 2. This CDR3 contains 16 residues. Germline V CDR1 and CDR2: SNHLY, FYNNEI. Preparation of the TCRbeta library was carried out with unique molecular identifiers. Using its own MiXCR run on the PCR reads, TCRdb lists one record per CDR3 protein. This sample has around 200,000 distinct CDR3 sequences, with roughly 9% found just once. The chain joins TRBV2 to TRBJ2-2, with TRBD2 matching 10 bases. The clonotype originates from a human donor who donated a stem cell graft to a child with acute lymphoblastic leukemia. The sample was PBMCs from the stem cell graft donor, taken from the stem cell graft. The CDR3 spells CASSDLAGVNTGELFF. CDR3 nucleotides: TGTGCCAGCAGTGACCTAGCGGGGGTGAACACCGGGGAGCTGTTTTTT.